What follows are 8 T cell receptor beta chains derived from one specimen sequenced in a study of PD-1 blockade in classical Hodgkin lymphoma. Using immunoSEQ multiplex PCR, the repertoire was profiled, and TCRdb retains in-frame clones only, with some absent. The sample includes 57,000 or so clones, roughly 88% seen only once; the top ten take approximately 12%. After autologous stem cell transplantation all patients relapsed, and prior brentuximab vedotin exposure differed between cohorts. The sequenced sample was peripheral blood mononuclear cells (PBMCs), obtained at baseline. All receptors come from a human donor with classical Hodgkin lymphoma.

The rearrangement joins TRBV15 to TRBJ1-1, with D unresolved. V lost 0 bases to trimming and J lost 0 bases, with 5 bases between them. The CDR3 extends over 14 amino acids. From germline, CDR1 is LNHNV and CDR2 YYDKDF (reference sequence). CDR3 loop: CATSRDPLNTEAFF. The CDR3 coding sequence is TGTGCCACCAGCAGAGATCCACTGAACACTGAAGCTTTCTTT.

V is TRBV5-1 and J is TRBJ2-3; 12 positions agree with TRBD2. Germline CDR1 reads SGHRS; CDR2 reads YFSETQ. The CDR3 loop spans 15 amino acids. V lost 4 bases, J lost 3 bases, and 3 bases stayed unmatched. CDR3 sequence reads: CASSDLAGGTDTQYF. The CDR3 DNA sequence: TGCGCCAGCAGCGACCTAGCGGGGGGGACAGATACGCAGTATTTT.

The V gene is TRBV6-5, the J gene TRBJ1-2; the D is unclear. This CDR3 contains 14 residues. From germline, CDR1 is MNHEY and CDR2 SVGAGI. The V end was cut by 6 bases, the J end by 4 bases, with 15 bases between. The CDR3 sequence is CASRVDGEIYGYTF. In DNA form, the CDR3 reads TGTGCCAGCAGGGTCGACGGGGAGATCTATGGCTACACCTTC.

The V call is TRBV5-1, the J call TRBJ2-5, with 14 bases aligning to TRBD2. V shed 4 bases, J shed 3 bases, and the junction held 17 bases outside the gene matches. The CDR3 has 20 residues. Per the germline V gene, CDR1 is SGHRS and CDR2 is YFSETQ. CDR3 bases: TGCGCCAGCAGCCAACCACCCCCGGGACTAGCGGGGGACGAGAAAGAGACCCAGTACTTC. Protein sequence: CASSQPPPGLAGDEKETQYF.

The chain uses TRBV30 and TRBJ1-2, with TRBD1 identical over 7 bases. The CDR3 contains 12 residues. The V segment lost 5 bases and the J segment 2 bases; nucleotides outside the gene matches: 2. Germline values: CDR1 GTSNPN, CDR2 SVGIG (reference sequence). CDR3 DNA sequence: TGTGCCTGGGGGACAGTAAACTATGGCTACACCTTC. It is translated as CAWGTVNYGYTF.

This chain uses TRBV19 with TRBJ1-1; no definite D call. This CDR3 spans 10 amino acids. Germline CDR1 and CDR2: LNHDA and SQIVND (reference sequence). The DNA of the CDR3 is TGTGGGACCGGTGCGGCTGAAGCTTTCTTT. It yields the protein CGTGAAEAFF.

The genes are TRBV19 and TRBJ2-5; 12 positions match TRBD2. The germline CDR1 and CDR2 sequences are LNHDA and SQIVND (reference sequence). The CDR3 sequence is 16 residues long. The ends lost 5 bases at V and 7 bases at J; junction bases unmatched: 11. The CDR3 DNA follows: TGTGCCAGTAGTTCCGGGACTAGCGGGCTCTCGGGGACCCAGTACTTC. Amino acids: CASSSGTSGLSGTQYF.

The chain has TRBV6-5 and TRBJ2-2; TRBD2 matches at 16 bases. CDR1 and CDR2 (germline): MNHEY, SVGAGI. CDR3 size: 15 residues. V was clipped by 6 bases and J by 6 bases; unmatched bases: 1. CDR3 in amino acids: CASRGLAGGPGELFF. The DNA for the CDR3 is TGTGCCAGCAGGGGACTAGCGGGGGGGCCCGGGGAGCTGTTTTTT.